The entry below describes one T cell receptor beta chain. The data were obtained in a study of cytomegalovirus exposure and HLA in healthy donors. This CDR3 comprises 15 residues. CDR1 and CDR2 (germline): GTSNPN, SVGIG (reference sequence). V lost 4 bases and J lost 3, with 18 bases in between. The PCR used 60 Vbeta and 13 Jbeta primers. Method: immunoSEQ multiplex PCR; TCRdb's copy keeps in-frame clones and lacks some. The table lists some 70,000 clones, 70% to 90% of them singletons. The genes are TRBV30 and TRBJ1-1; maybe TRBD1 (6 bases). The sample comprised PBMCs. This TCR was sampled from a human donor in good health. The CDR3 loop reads CAWIPGVRSDTEAFF. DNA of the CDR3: TGTGCCTGGATCCCAGGGGTTAGGTCGGACACTGAAGCTTTCTTT.